This T cell receptor beta chain was observed in a study of T-cell memory formation after mild COVID-19 (dated by TCRdb to about 2021). Background on the whole study: TCR sequence clusters from the two donors were largely donor specific. The cohort comprised two young, previously healthy adult volunteers, one female and one male. In a couple of donors, T-cell clones that expanded and contracted after mild COVID-19 were tracked by sequencing TCRalpha and TCRbeta repertoires over time. Results the study describes overall, beyond this receptor: SARS-CoV-2 specificity of the second-wave clones peaking on day 37 was not confirmed. Balanced CD4/CD8 phenotypes were observed for clones contracting from day 15 to 85, whereas a bias towards CD4+ was observed for a second wave of clones expanding from day 15 to 37. Some responding clones were detected in pre-infection memory, suggesting pre-existing cross-reactive memory T cells joined the SARS-CoV-2 response. The study included only a couple of mild cases, and larger cohorts that include severe cases with pre-infection samples were judged to be necessary. Contracting CD4+ clones were located mainly in the CM and EM memory subsets, whereas CD8+ clones were found to be enriched in EMRA.

For CDR1 and CDR2, the germline V gene lists SGHAT and FQNNGV. Reading from cysteine to phenylalanine, the CDR3 counts 17 amino acids. The CDR3 DNA has 51 bases and is translated from base 1. Germline trimming: 2 bases from V, 0 bases from J; junction bases outside gene matches: 7. Note on this clonotype: It has no known antigen specificity. No much larger clone exists at a distance of one base, and base qualities are not known.

Sequencing instrument: Illumina NovaSeq 6000. Using 5'RACE with constant-segment primers, TCRalpha and TCRbeta cDNA libraries were constructed, with sample barcodes and unique molecular identifiers added in the process. Trizol reagent was used to extract RNA from every sample. The libraries were amplified in two PCR steps, and the second step added a second sample barcode and Illumina TruSeq adapters. Sequencing of the libraries was done on an Illumina NovaSeq, producing 2 x 150 bp paired-end reads. Per the source publication's procedure: Demultiplexing of reads and collapsing into UMI-guided consensus sequences were performed with migec v1.2.7. Using mixcr v2.1.11, the UMI consensuses were aligned to TRA and TRB V and J templates and assembled into clonotypes. A clonotype was counted as expanded or contracted only if both edgeR and NoisET called the change significant, with noise models trained on biological replicates. For edgeR calls, the thresholds were a false discovery rate-adjusted p below 0.01 and a log2 fold-change of 1. As an exploratory analysis of dynamics, max-normalized trajectories of the 1000 most abundant clonotypes were examined by PCA with hierarchical clustering. Separately sequenced CD4+ and CD8+ repertoires were used to assign the CD4 or CD8 phenotype of responding clones. Using fastp trimming at Q25 and MiXCR clonotype assembly, TCRdb reanalyzed the public sequencing data and kept in-frame beta chains. Rows are combined by CDR3 protein, so each entry shows the most common genes and DNA. These V and J calls rely on TCRdb rather than the paper's analysis. Present in this sample are more than 350,000 distinct CDR3 sequences, around a sixth of which were seen just once. Roughly a fifth of the sample goes to the ten largest clones.

Ficoll-Paque density gradient centrifugation was used to isolate PBMCs. The sequence came from a man aged 18 to 29 who had mild COVID-19 (a few samples of this study predate the infection). The sample titles of this study are shuffled in the database, so cell type and time point are left out; the donor was told from shared clones. The V and J genes are TRBV11-2 and TRBJ1-1; a stretch of 9 junction bases matches TRBD1. The material sequenced was PBMCs or a T cell subset sorted from them (not recorded which). The CDR3 region: CASSLPGGQGMNTEAFF. The DNA sequence follows: TGTGCCAGCAGCTTACCCGGGGGACAGGGTATGAACACTGAAGCTTTCTTT.